The T cell receptor beta chain described here comes from a study of beta chain features in type 1 diabetes. CDR1 is LGHNA and CDR2 is YSLEER in the germline V gene. This CDR3 comprises 15 residues. V dropped 0 bases and J dropped 4; count of bases not matched to a gene: 3. All of the isolated RNA was reverse transcribed, so expressed TCRB transcripts were sequenced. It was found that naive, central memory and regulatory T cell samples averaged roughly 3.6 million reads. Measured with immunoSEQ multiplex PCR; TCRdb has only the in-frame clones, and not every one. Seen here are around 150,000 clones, roughly 65% observed once, and the top ten hold around 0.08%. Study outcomes and limitations: Insertions were fewer and deletions more numerous at VDJ junctions in type 1 diabetes patients. Shortening that was moderate but significant affected the TCRB CDR3s of Type 1 diabetes patients in all four CD4+ subsets.

Points on this clone: Its target is not known.

This receptor was obtained from a man between 25 and 39 years old with type 1 diabetes. Source material: naive CD4+ T cells from blood. This sequence joins TRBV4-3 and TRBJ2-7, with 10 positions matching TRBD1. CDR3 nucleotides: TGCGCCAGCAGCCAAGATGGGACAGGGGATTACGAGCAGTACTTC. Protein sequence: CASSQDGTGDYEQYF.